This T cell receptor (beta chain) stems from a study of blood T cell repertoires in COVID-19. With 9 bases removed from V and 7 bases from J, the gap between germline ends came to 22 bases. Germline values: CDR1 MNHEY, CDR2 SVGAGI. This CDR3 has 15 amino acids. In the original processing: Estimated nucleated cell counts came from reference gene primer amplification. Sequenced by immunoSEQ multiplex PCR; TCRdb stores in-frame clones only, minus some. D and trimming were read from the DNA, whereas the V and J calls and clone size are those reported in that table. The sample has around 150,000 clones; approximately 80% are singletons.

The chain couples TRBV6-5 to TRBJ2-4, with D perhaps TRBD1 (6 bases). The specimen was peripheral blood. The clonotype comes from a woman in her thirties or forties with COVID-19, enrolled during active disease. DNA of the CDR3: TGTGCCAGTAAAGAGGGGGTTAGCCGCGGGAACATTCAGTACTTC. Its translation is CASKEGVSRGNIQYF.